The 10 T cell receptor beta chains given below trace back to one sample, sequenced in a study of control samples from healthy donors and cancer patients. Sequencing used immunoSEQ multiplex PCR; TCRdb keeps in-frame clones, though not all of them. The sample yields approximately 170,000 clones, around nine tenths seen once. Material for sequencing was blood. The receptors stem from a woman in her twenties or thirties in good health.

The chain combines TRBV6-2 or TRBV6-3 with TRBJ1-5; D not certain. CDR1 is MNHEY and CDR2 is SVGEGT in the germline V gene. Trimming took off 4 bases at V and 4 bases at J, with 8 bases between the two ends. The CDR3 sequence is 13 residues long. This CDR3 is CASSSSENQPQHF. The CDR3 nucleotides are TGTGCCAGCAGTTCCTCAGAGAATCAGCCCCAGCATTTT.

This clone was found once. The rearrangement links TRBV14 to TRBJ1-1; D possibly corresponds to TRBD1 (5 bases). The CDR3 totals 14 residues. Trimming took off 2 bases at V and 3 bases at J, with 10 bases between the two ends. From germline, CDR1 is SGHDN and CDR2 FVKESK. The CDR3 region has the DNA TGTGCCAGCAGCCAATTAGAGGGGTACACTGAAGCTTTCTTT. Its protein is CASSQLEGYTEAFF.

The chain joins TRBV6-5 to TRBJ1-1; a weak D match, TRBD1 (6 bases). Germline V gene sequence: CDR1 MNHEY, CDR2 SVGAGI. The CDR3 is made up of 14 amino acids. The V end lost 7 bases, the J end lost 4 bases, and 16 bases lay between the germline ends. The CDR3 here is CASTRGQRSTEAFF. The CDR3 DNA reads TGTGCCAGCACCAGGGGACAAAGGAGCACTGAAGCTTTCTTT.

This sequence joins TRBV7-6 and TRBJ2-3, with TRBD2 matching over 8 bases. The CDR3 spans 14 residues. Germline V CDR1 and CDR2: SGHVS, FNYEAQ. V dropped 1 base and J dropped 4; count of bases not matched to a gene: 1. In DNA form, the CDR3 reads TGTGCCAGCAGCTTAGAAGCGGGAGCAGATACGCAGTATTTT. Its protein is CASSLEAGADTQYF.

The rearrangement uses TRBV7-9 and TRBJ2-7; D is uncertain. V was cut by 5 bases and J by 4 bases, with 12 bases left in between. The CDR3 runs to 13 residues. Germline CDR1 reads SEHNR; CDR2 reads FQNEAQ (reference sequence). The CDR3, as DNA: TGTGCCAGCAGCCGGACGGATTCGTACGAGCAGTACTTC. Protein: CASSRTDSYEQYF.

The chain joins TRBV7-9 to TRBJ2-1; 7 bases fit TRBD2. The germline CDR1 and CDR2 sequences are SEHNR and FQNEAQ (reference sequence). This CDR3 has 15 amino acids. Trimming removed 5 bases from V and 1 base from J; junction bases left unmatched: 5. In DNA, the CDR3 is TGTGCCAGCAGCCCCCTAGCGGATTCCTACAATGAGCAGTTCTTC. This gives the protein CASSPLADSYNEQFF.

The CDR3 here is CASNWAVPNTGELFF. The CDR3 DNA is TGTGCCAGTAATTGGGCGGTTCCGAACACCGGGGAGCTGTTTTTT. The chain employs TRBV19 and TRBJ2-2, with D uncertain. This CDR3 contains 15 residues. Trimming took 7 bases from V and 0 from J, leaving 12 bases between them. The germline V gene encodes CDR1 LNHDA and CDR2 SQIVND (reference sequence).

The rearrangement links TRBV5-6 to TRBJ1-1, with D unclear. V was pared by 4 bases and J by 3 bases, with 10 bases between. Looked up from germline, CDR1 is SGHDT and CDR2 is YYEEEE. The CDR3 extends over 13 amino acids. CDR3 nucleotide sequence: TGTGCCAGCAGCGCAATTCAGGACACTGAAGCTTTCTTT. Its protein is CASSAIQDTEAFF.

The rearrangement links TRBV7-3 to TRBJ2-4, with D hard to call. V was clipped by 5 bases and J by 6 bases, with 23 bases between them. This CDR3 has 17 amino acids. CDR1 is SGHTA, CDR2 FQGTGA, per germline. The CDR3: CASSRPPPLRPGNIQYF. The CDR3 DNA is TGTGCCAGCAGCCGTCCCCCCCCGTTGCGGCCGGGAAACATTCAGTACTTC.

The V and J genes are TRBV11-1 and TRBJ1-5; the D gene is possibly TRBD1 (6 bases). The V gene's germline CDR1 is SGHAT and CDR2 FQDESV (reference sequence). V was cut by 5 bases and J by 3 bases, with 11 bases left in between. This CDR3 comprises 14 residues. Written as DNA, the CDR3 is TGTGCCAGCAGCCAGACAGGAGTCAATCAGCCCCAGCATTTT. Its translation is CASSQTGVNQPQHF. The whole variable domain, remainder taken from reference TRBV11-1 and TRBJ1-5, is EAEVAQSPRYKITEKSQAVAFWCDPISGHATLYWYRQILGQGPELLVQFQDESVVDDSQLPKDRFSAERLKGVDSTLKIQPAELGDSAMYLCASSQTGVNQPQHFGDGTRLSIL.